These 20 T cell receptor beta chains originate from one sample sequenced in a study of Ad26.COV2.S vaccination and SARS-CoV-2 variants. Described treatment: over 15 received Ad26.COV2.S at low or high dose, single or two shots; roughly 5 received placebo; per-sample allocation not given. It was on day 63 after the first vaccine or placebo injection that samples were taken. Sequencing was performed with immunoSEQ multiplex PCR; in TCRdb, only in-frame clones are kept and a portion is missing. The sample records 240,000 or so clones, more than 75% being singletons. Here the sequenced sample was peripheral blood, taken in a trial of Ad26.COV2.S vaccine versus placebo. These receptors were collected from a person between 18 and 65 years old who received the Ad26.COV2.S COVID-19 vaccine or a placebo.

V and J are TRBV6-1 and TRBJ2-3; a weak D match, TRBD2 (5 bases). This CDR3 has 15 amino acids. In germline, CDR1 is MNHNS, CDR2 SASEGT. The V end was cut by 7 bases, the J end by 5 bases, with 19 bases between. CDR3 coding DNA: TGTGCCAGCATCCCCAGACTTGGGAGCGGAGATACGCAGTATTTT. Protein sequence: CASIPRLGSGDTQYF.

This clone was seen many times. The rearrangement joins TRBV28 to TRBJ2-7; D may be TRBD1 (5 bases). Germline CDR1 reads MDHEN; CDR2 reads SYDVKM. This CDR3 region has 14 residues. V was shortened by 3 bases and J by 5 bases, with 14 bases between the two germline ends. In DNA, the CDR3 is TGTGCCAGCAGTTTGGGTCTGGGGCCCCACGAGCAGTACTTC. Its protein is CASSLGLGPHEQYF. The entire variable domain, with the rest obtained from reference TRBV28 and TRBJ2-7, is as follows: DVKVTQSSRYLVKRTGEKVFLECVQDMDHENMFWYRQDPGLGLRLIYFSYDVKMKEKGDIPEGYSVSREKKERFSLILESASTNQTSMYLCASSLGLGPHEQYFGPGTRLTVT.

This chain joins TRBV28 and TRBJ1-5, with 8 bases fitting TRBD1. The V gene end was trimmed by 2 bases and the J gene end by 7 bases; junction bases not matched to a gene: 7. Germline CDR1 is MDHEN and CDR2 is SYDVKM. The CDR3 is made up of 15 amino acids. CDR3 amino acids: CASSLLRTGRQPQHF. CDR3 coding DNA: TGTGCCAGCAGTTTACTAAGGACAGGGCGGCAGCCCCAGCATTTT.

V usage is TRBV6-1 and J usage is TRBJ1-5; TRBD1 matches at 7 bases. CDR3 size: 15 residues. Germline loops: CDR1 MNHNS, CDR2 SASEGT. Germline trimming cut 6 bases from V and 3 bases from J; bases unmatched to any gene: 8. In nucleotides, the CDR3 is TGTGCCAGCAGGGACGGGGGACAGATCAATCAGCCCCAGCATTTT. Translated: CASRDGGQINQPQHF.

This clone has only one observation. V is TRBV3-1 (or the pseudogene TRBV3-2) and J is TRBJ1-2, with 9 bases fitting TRBD1. The J segment lost 8 bases and the V segment lost 3 bases, leaving 16 bases of the junction unmatched. The CDR3 loop spans 17 amino acids. Germline V gene lookup returns CDR1 LGHDT and CDR2 YNNKEL (reference sequence). Here the CDR3 DNA reads TGTGCCAGCAGCCAGGTTCCGGGACAGGGTCAATCGAGGGGCTACACCTTC. Amino acid sequence: CASSQVPGQGQSRGYTF.

The genes are TRBV9 and TRBJ2-5, with a possible D match to TRBD2 (5 bases). The V gene lost 1 base and the J gene lost 2 bases, with 15 bases spanning the gap. The CDR3 covers 16 residues. Germline lookup yields CDR1 SGDLS and CDR2 YYNGEE. The CDR3 protein is CASSVLGVARQETQYF. The CDR3 DNA is TGTGCCAGCAGCGTACTGGGAGTGGCTCGACAAGAGACCCAGTACTTC.

The rearrangement uses TRBV6-5 and TRBJ2-7; TRBD1 aligns across 11 bases. The CDR3 consists of 16 residues. Losses at the gene ends were 2 bases for V and 7 bases for J; bases not matched to a gene: 10. Germline V gene data show CDR1 as MNHEY and CDR2 as SVGAGI. DNA of the CDR3: TGTGCCAGCAGTTACGGTTCGGGACAGGGGGTTGGAGAGCAGTACTTC. As protein: CASSYGSGQGVGEQYF.

The genes are TRBV27 and TRBJ2-7, with a possible D match to TRBD2 (5 bases). V shed 6 bases and J shed 3 bases, with 15 bases lying between them. This CDR3 comprises 14 residues. Germline V gene lookup returns CDR1 MNHEY and CDR2 SMNVEV (reference sequence). The CDR3 DNA is TGTGCCAGCAGCCTCGGGGTGGGGAACTACGAGCAGTACTTC. Translation: CASSLGVGNYEQYF.

The rearrangement uses TRBV19 and TRBJ1-2; 7 bases align to TRBD1. The CDR3 extends over 15 amino acids. Trimming took 0 bases from V and 4 from J; bases not matched to a gene: 5. Germline V gene lookup returns CDR1 LNHDA and CDR2 SQIVND (reference sequence). This CDR3 is CASSIDQGDLYGYTF. As DNA, the CDR3 is TGTGCCAGTAGTATAGACCAGGGGGATCTCTATGGCTACACCTTC. The full variable domain, in which reference TRBV19 and TRBJ1-2 provide the parts outside the CDR3, is DGGITQSPKYLFRKEGQNVTLSCEQNLNHDAMYWYRQDPGQGLRLIYYSQIVNDFQKGDIAEGYSVSREKKESFPLTVTSAQKNPTAFYLCASSIDQGDLYGYTFGSGTRLTVV.

The chain combines TRBV5-1 with TRBJ2-7, with 7 bases matching TRBD1. The CDR3 totals 13 residues. In germline, CDR1 is SGHRS, CDR2 YFSETQ. V lost 3 bases to trimming and J lost 3 bases; unmatched junction nucleotides: 3. CDR3 bases: TGCGCCAGCAGCTCGACAGGGAACTACGAGCAGTACTTC. Protein sequence: CASSSTGNYEQYF.

The chain links TRBV7-9 to TRBJ2-1; the match to TRBD1 covers 8 bases. Trimming removed 5 bases from V and 4 bases from J; junction bases left unmatched: 10. CDR3 length equals 16 residues. Germline V gene sequence: CDR1 SEHNR, CDR2 FQNEAQ (reference sequence). The CDR3: CASSPKPGQGYNEQFF. CDR3 in DNA: TGTGCCAGCAGCCCTAAGCCTGGACAGGGATACAATGAGCAGTTCTTC.

V gene TRBV7-9 combines with J gene TRBJ2-3, with 8 bases matching TRBD2. The CDR3 runs to 15 residues. With V trimmed by 8 bases and J by 5 bases, 12 bases remained unmatched. The germline V gene has CDR1 SEHNR and CDR2 FQNEAQ (reference sequence). Written as DNA, the CDR3 is TGTGCCAGCGGGGGGGTTAGCGGGGAAGGAGATACGCAGTATTTT. This gives the protein CASGGVSGEGDTQYF.

This chain uses TRBV6-2 or TRBV6-3 with TRBJ1-1; the D gene is possibly TRBD1 (5 bases). The CDR3 is 19 amino acids. Germline CDR1 reads MNHEY; CDR2 reads SVGEGT. V was pared by 0 bases and J by 4 bases, with 24 bases between. CDR3: CASSYSRTGRRAGSTEAFF. DNA of the CDR3: TGTGCCAGCAGTTACTCGAGAACGGGGCGTAGGGCGGGAAGCACTGAAGCTTTCTTT.

The table lists this clone with a count of one. The CDR3 DNA reads as TGTGCCAGCAGTTACTCGAGGCAGCTTCGCTACGAGCAGTACTTC. Encoded protein: CASSYSRQLRYEQYF. The V call is TRBV6-5, the J call TRBJ2-7; D not resolved. Trimming removed 0 bases at V and 3 bases at J, with 12 bases between. The CDR3 runs to 15 residues. The germline V gene encodes CDR1 MNHEY and CDR2 SVGAGI.

V is TRBV25-1 and J is TRBJ1-2, with D unresolved. Trimming took 6 bases from V and 6 from J, leaving 14 bases between them. Looked up from germline, CDR1 is MGHDK and CDR2 is SYGVNS. This CDR3 region has 13 residues. For the CDR3, the DNA is TGTGCCAGCAGCGTCGGGAGGGCCGATGGCTACACCTTC. This encodes CASSVGRADGYTF.

This clone was counted between two and nine times. The rearrangement links TRBV19 to TRBJ2-7; 9 nucleotides agree with TRBD1. The junction had 7 bases not matched to a gene; V was cut back by 5 bases and J by 2 bases. Germline V gives CDR1 LNHDA, CDR2 SQIVND (reference sequence). The CDR3 runs to 15 residues. CDR3 loop: CASSLGQGRTYEQYF. CDR3 coding DNA: TGTGCCAGTAGTCTGGGACAGGGACGCACCTACGAGCAGTACTTC.

This clone appeared once. The chain recombines TRBV15 with TRBJ2-3, with 10 positions matching TRBD2. The CDR3 length is 19 residues. Germline values: CDR1 LNHNV, CDR2 YYDKDF (reference sequence). V lost 5 bases, J lost 4 bases, and 18 bases stayed unmatched. This CDR3 reads CATSSERPAGGRLADTQYF. The DNA for the CDR3 is TGTGCCACCAGCTCAGAGAGGCCAGCGGGGGGGCGTTTAGCAGATACGCAGTATTTT.

The chain has TRBV15 and TRBJ2-7, with 8 bases identical to TRBD1. Germline trimming cut 3 bases from V and 3 bases from J; bases unmatched to any gene: 7. Germline values: CDR1 LNHNV, CDR2 YYDKDF (reference sequence). This CDR3 region has 15 residues. CDR3 bases: TGTGCCACCAGCAGGGACAGGGCCCGGGGCTACGAGCAGTACTTC. Translated, it gives CATSRDRARGYEQYF.

V is TRBV25-1 and J is TRBJ1-5, with 7 bases fitting TRBD1. V lost 3 bases, J lost 5 bases, and 7 bases stayed unmatched. Per the germline V gene, CDR1 is MGHDK and CDR2 is SYGVNS. The CDR3 totals 15 residues. The CDR3 here is CASSDKGAQDQPQHF. CDR3 bases: TGTGCCAGCAGTGATAAGGGGGCGCAGGATCAGCCCCAGCATTTT.

The chain uses TRBV9 and TRBJ1-2, with 7 nucleotides matching TRBD1. V shed 1 base, J shed 1 base, and the junction held 7 bases outside the gene matches. Germline loops: CDR1 SGDLS, CDR2 YYNGEE. The CDR3 spans 16 residues. The CDR3 region has the DNA TGTGCCAGCAGCGTATCAGGAACAGGGGATAACTATGGCTACACCTTC. Translated, it gives CASSVSGTGDNYGYTF.